Below, 30 T cell receptor beta chains from the same sample are listed, as sequenced in a study of control samples from healthy donors and cancer patients. Sequencing used immunoSEQ multiplex PCR; TCRdb keeps in-frame clones, though not all of them. This table holds over 200,000 clones, about four fifths found once. The source material was PBMCs. These receptors all come from a woman between 55 and 75 years old with lung cancer.

The chain recombines TRBV25-1 with TRBJ1-2; a possible D gene is TRBD1 (6 bases). The CDR3 extends over 14 amino acids. The V end lost 4 bases, the J end lost 4 bases, and 13 bases lay between the germline ends. Germline loops: CDR1 MGHDK, CDR2 SYGVNS. CDR3 nucleotides: TGTGCCAGCAGTGGCAGGGGATTCGGCTATGGCTACACCTTC. This gives the protein CASSGRGFGYGYTF.

The chain carries TRBV5-1 and TRBJ2-5; 7 bases agree with TRBD2. V was clipped by 4 bases and J by 1 base; unmatched bases: 4. Germline V CDR1 and CDR2: SGHRS, YFSETQ. This CDR3 spans 14 amino acids. CDR3: CASSGAGVQETQYF. CDR3 nucleotides: TGCGCCAGCAGCGGGGCGGGGGTCCAAGAGACCCAGTACTTC.

The chain carries TRBV5-1 and TRBJ1-1; unclear D gene. The germline gives CDR1 SGHRS, CDR2 YFSETQ. Trimming removed 7 bases from V and 0 bases from J, with 16 bases in between. This CDR3 spans 15 amino acids. The CDR3 sequence: CASQTGGGMNTEAFF. The CDR3 region has the DNA TGCGCCAGCCAAACGGGTGGAGGGATGAACACTGAAGCTTTCTTT.

The V and J genes are TRBV24-1 and TRBJ2-5; 8 bases are a match to TRBD1. Trimming removed 6 bases from V and 3 bases from J; junction bases left unmatched: 2. The CDR3 spans 13 residues. Germline CDR1 reads KGHDR; CDR2 reads SFDVKD. CDR3 nucleotide sequence: TGTGCCACCAGTCACAGGGGGGAAGAGACCCAGTACTTC. Translated: CATSHRGEETQYF.

About this clone: This same CDR3 is encoded by further DNA sequences in the sample. In DNA form, the CDR3 reads TGTGCCAGCAGCCAAGTGGGTGGGGACACTGAAGCTTTCTTT. This encodes CASSQVGGDTEAFF. This rearrangement joins TRBV3-1 (or the pseudogene TRBV3-2) to TRBJ1-1; D is unresolved. This CDR3 has 14 amino acids. The V and J ends lost 1 base and 3 bases respectively, with 9 bases between them. Germline CDR1 reads LGHDT; CDR2 reads YNNKEL (reference sequence).

This clone was detected a few times. This chain joins TRBV29-1 and TRBJ1-2; 7 bases map to TRBD1. V was pared by 5 bases and J by 5 bases, with 8 bases of the junction left unmatched. Germline V gives CDR1 SQVTM, CDR2 ANQGSEA. This CDR3 comprises 13 residues. The CDR3 region has the DNA TGCAGCGTTTCCGGGACAGATCCGTATGGCTACACCTTC. This codes for CSVSGTDPYGYTF.

V is TRBV5-1 and J is TRBJ1-1, with D tentatively TRBD1 (6 bases). CDR1 and CDR2 (germline): SGHRS, YFSETQ. The V gene lost 5 bases and the J gene lost 0 bases, with 14 bases spanning the gap. The CDR3 contains 15 residues. CDR3 in DNA: TGCGCCAGCAGTTCAAAAACAGGGTTGAACACTGAAGCTTTCTTT. Translation: CASSSKTGLNTEAFF.

This clone was seen only once. The chain recombines TRBV11-2 with TRBJ2-3; 8 nucleotides match TRBD2. Per germline, CDR1 SGHAT and CDR2 FQNNGV. This CDR3 has 16 amino acids. J gave up 1 base and V 0 bases, and 3 bases lay outside the gene matches. The CDR3 region has the DNA TGTGCCAGCAGCTTAGATATGGGACTAGGCACAGATACGCAGTATTTT. Its protein product is CASSLDMGLGTDTQYF. Drawing the rest from reference TRBV11-2 and TRBJ2-3, the complete variable domain is EAGVAQSPRYKIIEKRQSVAFWCNPISGHATLYWYQQILGQGPKLLIQFQNNGVVDDSQLPKDRFSAERLKGVDSTLKIQPAKLEDSAVYLCASSLDMGLGTDTQYFGPGTRLTVL.

This clone was counted a few times. V usage is TRBV28 and J usage is TRBJ2-1; D gene unclear. Germline assignment: CDR1 MDHEN and CDR2 SYDVKM. This CDR3 is built from 13 residues. V lost 2 bases to trimming and J lost 8 bases, with 10 bases between them. CDR3 sequence: CASSLPQWDEQFF. DNA of the CDR3: TGTGCCAGCAGTTTACCCCAGTGGGATGAGCAGTTCTTC.

This clone was detected only once. The V gene is TRBV11-2, the J gene TRBJ2-5; 7 bases are shared with TRBD1. The CDR3 sequence is 14 residues long. The junction had 9 bases not matched to a gene; V was cut back by 7 bases and J by 4 bases. Germline CDR1 SGHAT, CDR2 FQNNGV. The CDR3 protein is CASNSNRGLETQYF. The DNA of the CDR3 is TGTGCCAGCAACAGCAATAGGGGGCTAGAGACCCAGTACTTC.

This clone was seen only once. The V and J genes are TRBV5-1 and TRBJ2-7; TRBD1 is a possible D gene (6 bases). The CDR3 contains 14 residues. Germline V gene lookup returns CDR1 SGHRS and CDR2 YFSETQ. V lost 4 bases and J lost 3, with 14 bases in between. CDR3 in DNA: TGCGCCAGCAGCCAGACAGGTTACCACTACGAGCAGTACTTC. Protein: CASSQTGYHYEQYF.

This clone has only a few counts. The rearrangement links TRBV3-1 (or the pseudogene TRBV3-2) to TRBJ1-1; 8 bases line up with TRBD1. CDR1 is LGHDT, CDR2 YNNKEL, per germline (reference sequence). V dropped 5 bases and J dropped 1; count of bases not matched to a gene: 9. This CDR3 comprises 16 residues. The CDR3: CASSYSGTGGNTEAFF. In DNA, the CDR3 is TGTGCCAGCAGCTACTCCGGGACAGGTGGGAACACTGAAGCTTTCTTT.

The chain links TRBV5-1 to TRBJ2-7, with 13 bases fitting TRBD2. Germline CDR1 and CDR2: SGHRS and YFSETQ. The CDR3 is 16 residues long. V dropped 2 bases and J dropped 3; count of bases not matched to a gene: 5. CDR3 amino acids: CASSLRWTSGSYEQYF. The CDR3, as DNA: TGCGCCAGCAGCTTACGATGGACTAGCGGGAGCTACGAGCAGTACTTC.

This chain connects TRBV7-9 to TRBJ2-5, with TRBD2 identical over 13 bases. Trimming removed 1 base from V and 2 bases from J; junction bases left unmatched: 4. The CDR3 has 17 residues. Germline assignment: CDR1 SEHNR and CDR2 FQNEAQ (reference sequence). DNA for the CDR3: TGTGCCAGCAGCTTAGTCGGGACTAGCGGGATACAAGAGACCCAGTACTTC. This translates into CASSLVGTSGIQETQYF.

The chain is built from TRBV18 and TRBJ2-3; the D is unclear. Looked up from germline, CDR1 is KGHSH and CDR2 is LQKENI. Trimming removed 2 bases from V and 5 bases from J, with 11 bases in between. The CDR3 has 14 residues. CDR3 residues: CASSPIRFQDTQYF. As DNA, the CDR3 is TGTGCCAGCTCACCAATCAGGTTCCAAGATACGCAGTATTTT.

This rearrangement joins TRBV7-3 to TRBJ2-2; D is unclear. CDR1 is SGHTA and CDR2 is FQGTGA in the germline V gene. The CDR3 covers 12 residues. V was trimmed by 2 bases and J by 6 bases, leaving 4 bases between them. Here the CDR3 reads CASSLLAGELFF. The CDR3 nucleotides read TGTGCCAGCAGCTTATTGGCCGGGGAGCTGTTTTTT. Variable domain in full (rest from reference TRBV7-3 and TRBJ2-2): GAGVSQTPSNKVTEKGKYVELRCDPISGHTALYWYRQSLGQGPEFLIYFQGTGAADDSGLPNDRFFAVRPEGSVSTLKIQRTERGDSAVYLCASSLLAGELFFGEGSRLTVL.

The chain carries TRBV5-5 and TRBJ2-6; D remains unclear. V was pared by 1 base and J by 2 bases, with 4 bases between. This CDR3 contains 14 residues. CDR1 SGHKS and CDR2 YYEKEE come from the germline V gene (reference sequence). Here the CDR3 reads CASSLSPGANVLTF. The CDR3 DNA is TGTGCCAGCAGCTTGTCTCCTGGGGCCAACGTCCTGACTTTC.

The chain carries TRBV5-1 and TRBJ2-3; D call uncertain. The germline V and J ends were trimmed by 6 bases and 2 bases, with 16 bases remaining between them. Germline values: CDR1 SGHRS, CDR2 YFSETQ. This CDR3 contains 15 residues. The CDR3 DNA is TGCGCCAGCACTAATTCAATGGCGGACACAGATACGCAGTATTTT. Protein sequence: CASTNSMADTDTQYF.

Comments on this clone: This same CDR3 is encoded by further DNA sequences in the sample. The CDR3 nucleotides read TGCGCCAGCAGCCAAGAGGAAGGGGGCTATGGCTACACCTTC. Translating it yields CASSQEEGGYGYTF. The chain combines TRBV4-1 with TRBJ1-2, with D possibly TRBD1 on 6 matching bases. Germline V gene sequence: CDR1 MGHRA, CDR2 YSYEKL. Trimming took 0 bases from V and 4 from J, leaving 9 bases between them. The CDR3 totals 14 residues.

This clone was detected only a few times. V gene TRBV29-1 combines with J gene TRBJ1-2, with D maybe TRBD1 (5 bases). Trimming removed 7 bases at V and 4 bases at J, with 16 bases between. CDR1 is SQVTM, CDR2 ANQGSEA, per germline. This CDR3 has 13 residues. The CDR3 sequence is CSAPSQGLYGYTF. DNA for the CDR3: TGCAGCGCCCCAAGTCAGGGTCTCTATGGCTACACCTTC. The variable domain in full, completed from reference TRBV29-1 and TRBJ1-2, reads SAVISQKPSRDICQRGTSLTIQCQVDSQVTMMFWYRQQPGQSLTLIATANQGSEATYESGFVIDKFPISRPNLTFSTLTVSNMSPEDSSIYLCSAPSQGLYGYTFGSGTRLTVV.

In the case of this clone: A junction boundary mismatches the germline segment, possibly from a read error. This rearrangement joins TRBV3-1 (or the pseudogene TRBV3-2) to TRBJ2-1, with a possible D match to TRBD2 (6 bases). The CDR3 extends over 12 amino acids. The germline CDR1 and CDR2 sequences are LGHDT and YNNKEL (reference sequence). The CDR3 DNA reads as TGTGCCAGCAGCCAATCGGCCGGGACTGCCCTCTTC. This codes for CASSQSAGTALF.

This clone has more than one count but fewer than ten. This specimen includes other DNA sequences encoding the same CDR3. This chain links TRBV18 with TRBJ2-2; no firm D call. CDR1 and CDR2 from the germline V gene are KGHSH and LQKENI. The CDR3 is 14 amino acids. Trimming shortened V by 3 bases and J by 0 bases, and 5 bases separated the two germline ends. This CDR3 is CASSPPTNTGELFF. CDR3 nucleotide sequence: TGTGCCAGCTCACCCCCCACGAACACCGGGGAGCTGTTTTTT.

This chain links TRBV3-1 (or the pseudogene TRBV3-2) with TRBJ2-6, with TRBD1 identical over 8 bases. The trim removed 4 bases at V and 4 bases at J, leaving 6 bases unmatched. Germline assignment: CDR1 LGHDT and CDR2 YNNKEL (reference sequence). The CDR3 totals 16 residues. CDR3 DNA: TGTGCCAGCAGCCGGCAGGGGGCGAGCGGGGCCAACGTCCTGACTTTC. It yields the protein CASSRQGASGANVLTF.

This sequence joins TRBV25-1 and TRBJ2-2, with 11 bases aligning to TRBD1. V lost 4 bases and J lost 4; bases outside the gene matches: 8. The CDR3 consists of 17 residues. Germline V gene sequence: CDR1 MGHDK, CDR2 SYGVNS. The CDR3 spells CASSGASGTGGTGELFF. As DNA, the CDR3 is TGTGCCAGCAGTGGCGCCTCCGGGACAGGGGGCACCGGGGAGCTGTTTTTT.

The CDR3 sequence is CASSVEAAGNVNTIYF. The DNA of the CDR3 is TGTGCCAGCAGCGTAGAGGCTGCCGGGAATGTTAACACCATATATTTT. The V and J genes are TRBV9 and TRBJ1-3, with no clear D. The germline V gene has CDR1 SGDLS and CDR2 YYNGEE. The CDR3 contains 16 residues. The V end was cut by 0 bases, the J end by 7 bases, with 17 bases between.

The rearrangement uses TRBV3-1 (or the pseudogene TRBV3-2) and TRBJ1-2; the match to TRBD1 covers 9 bases. The CDR3 runs 14 residues. CDR1 is LGHDT and CDR2 is YNNKEL in the germline V gene (reference sequence). V shed 4 bases, J shed 5 bases, and the junction held 5 bases outside the gene matches. The CDR3 loop reads CASSPDRGSYGYTF. For the CDR3, the DNA is TGTGCCAGCAGCCCAGACAGGGGGAGTTATGGCTACACCTTC.

This chain uses TRBV7-3 with TRBJ2-5; 10 nucleotides match TRBD2. CDR3 length: 16 residues. Germline V gives CDR1 SGHTA, CDR2 FQGTGA. V shed 5 bases and J 5 bases; nucleotides not matched to a gene: 11. CDR3 protein: CASSPQLAGGQETQYF. CDR3 sequence (DNA): TGTGCCAGCAGCCCCCAGTTAGCGGGAGGCCAGGAGACCCAGTACTTC.

The chain couples TRBV30 to TRBJ1-1; D remains ambiguous. Trimming shortened V by 0 bases and J by 6 bases, and 14 bases separated the two germline ends. The germline V gene encodes CDR1 GTSNPN and CDR2 SVGIG (reference sequence). The CDR3 covers 14 residues. The CDR3 sequence is CAWSVQGRQAEAFF. DNA of the CDR3: TGTGCCTGGAGTGTACAAGGACGGCAGGCTGAAGCTTTCTTT. Looking up the rest from reference TRBV30 and TRBJ1-1 gives the full variable domain: SQTIHQWPATLVQPVGSPLSLECTVEGTSNPNLYWYRQAAGRGLQLLFYSVGIGQISSEVPQNLSASRPQDRQFILSSKKLLLSDSGFYLCAWSVQGRQAEAFFGQGTRLTVV.

The V and J genes are TRBV19 and TRBJ1-1; possible D gene TRBD1, 5 bases. This CDR3 is 14 amino acids long. Germline assignment: CDR1 LNHDA and CDR2 SQIVND (reference sequence). The V end was cut by 2 bases, the J end by 0 bases, with 7 bases between. CDR3 loop: CASSIKGMNTEAFF. In DNA form, the CDR3 reads TGTGCCAGTAGTATAAAGGGGATGAACACTGAAGCTTTCTTT.

This chain links TRBV7-8 with TRBJ2-7; 8 bases are a match to TRBD1. Germline V CDR1 and CDR2: SGHVS, FQNEAQ. This CDR3 comprises 14 residues. The ends lost 5 bases at V and 2 bases at J; junction bases unmatched: 5. The CDR3 DNA is TGTGCCAGCAGCCCCGGGACAGGAACCTACGAGCAGTACTTC. Protein sequence: CASSPGTGTYEQYF.